Described below is a single T cell receptor (beta chain) sequence and its context. Base qualities are not at hand, and no much larger clone is one base apart. Because TCR-alpha and TCR-beta chains were sequenced unpaired, no information on chain pairing was available. The immunoSEQ multiplex PCR assay was used to generate TCR libraries, with TCR-beta and/or TCR-alpha/delta assays applied to each sample. The amplified TCR libraries were sequenced using the Illumina high-throughput platform. On the authors' methods: Clustering and dimensionality reduction were performed using pairwise TCRdist distances among GMM-specific receptors from ex vivo sorted or in vitro expanded T cells. Sequence motifs defined by gene usage and CDR3 content were checked for enrichment by comparing tetramer-positive and tetramer-negative populations. TCRdb took over this immuneACCESS table, retaining in-frame rearrangements with V and J assigned. Such tables are incomplete; in checked studies, under half of the missing clones stem from an unresolved V gene, and the remainder is unexplained. Clone size and V and J calls were adopted from that table, with D and trimming inferred from the DNA. The sample records some 60,000 clones, around 81% of which are singletons. The ten most abundant clones make up roughly 13% of the sample.

This sample was taken from a study of T cells in tuberculosis listed by TCRdb under 2018. At the level of the whole study: In the study, CD1B tetramers and high-throughput TCR immunosequencing were combined to characterize T cells specific for the mycobacterial lipid antigen glucose monomycolate (GMM).

The investigation overall reported the following: T cells binding the CD1B-GMM tetramer with low affinity may have been missed by the stringent sort gate.

After being thawed and rested overnight, PBMC were stained with GMM-loaded CD1B tetramer, a Live/Dead dye and anti-CD3, and were then sorted on a FACS Aria II. C32 glucose monomycolate purified from Rhodococcus equi was loaded onto CD1B tetramers. PBMC used for tetramer sorting had been depleted of CD14-expressing monocytes for a separate study before cryopreservation. Around 100,000 tetramer-negative cells were sorted from each donor and analyzed alongside the tetramer-positive cells. GMM-loaded CD1B tetramers were used to sort antigen-specific T cells from a handful of healthy South African adults. Ends trimmed: V by 3 bases, J by 5 bases; bases unmatched to a gene: 8. Per the germline V gene, SGHTS is the CDR1 and YDEGEE is the CDR2. The CDR3, cysteine through phenylalanine, is 15 amino acids long. CDR3 DNA only is kept here, 45 bases in frame from base 1.

In this chain, TRBV5-8 is recombined with TRBJ2-5, with 9 middle bases fitting TRBD2. This clonotype was sampled from an adult woman with latent tuberculosis. The sequencing input was CD1b-GMM tetramer-negative cells sorted from PBMCs. The intended sense of this specimen's cell subset or site label: T cells not binding CD1B-GMM tetramer, sorted from same donor. The sequenced DNA: TGTGCCAGCAGCTGGTGGCGGGGGGGCCGGGAGACCCAGTACTTC. Translated, it reads CASSWWRGGRETQYF.